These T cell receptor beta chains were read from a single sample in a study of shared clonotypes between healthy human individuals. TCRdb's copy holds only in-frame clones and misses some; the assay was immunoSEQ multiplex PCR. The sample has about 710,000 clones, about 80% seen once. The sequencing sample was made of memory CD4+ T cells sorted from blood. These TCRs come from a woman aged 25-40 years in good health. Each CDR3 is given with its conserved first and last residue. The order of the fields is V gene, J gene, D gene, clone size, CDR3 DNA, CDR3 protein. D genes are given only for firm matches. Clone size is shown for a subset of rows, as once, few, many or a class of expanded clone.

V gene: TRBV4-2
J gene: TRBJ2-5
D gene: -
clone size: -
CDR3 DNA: TGTGCCAGCAGCCAAGGGACGGTGGAAGAGACCCAGTACTTC
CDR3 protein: CASSQGTVEETQYF

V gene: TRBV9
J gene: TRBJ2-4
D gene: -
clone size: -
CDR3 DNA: TGTGCCAGCAGCCAAACAACCGACTTTTTAGCTCTTCAGTACTTC
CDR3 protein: CASSQTTDFLALQYF

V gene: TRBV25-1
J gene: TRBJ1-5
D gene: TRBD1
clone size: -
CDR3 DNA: TGTGCCAGCAGCTCCACGGACAGGGGGAGTGGGAGTCAGCCCCAGCATTTT
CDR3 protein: CASSSTDRGSGSQPQHF

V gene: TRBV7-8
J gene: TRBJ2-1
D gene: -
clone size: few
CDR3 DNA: TGTGCCAGCAGCTTAGCCGGGATCAGCTCCTACAATGAGCAGTTCTTC
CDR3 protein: CASSLAGISSYNEQFF

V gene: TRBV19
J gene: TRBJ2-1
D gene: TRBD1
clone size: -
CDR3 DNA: TGTGCCAGTGCCGGGACAGACTACAATGAGCAGTTCTTC
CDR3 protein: CASAGTDYNEQFF

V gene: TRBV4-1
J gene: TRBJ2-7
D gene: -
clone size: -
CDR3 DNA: TGCGCCAGCAGACCGATCAGGGACTCCTACGAGCAGTACTTC
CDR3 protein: CASRPIRDSYEQYF

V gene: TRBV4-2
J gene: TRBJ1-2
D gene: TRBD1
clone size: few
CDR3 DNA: TGTGCCAGCAGCCAACGGACAGGGGACTATGGCTACACCTTC
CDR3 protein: CASSQRTGDYGYTF

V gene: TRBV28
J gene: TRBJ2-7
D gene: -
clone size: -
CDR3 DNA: TGTGCCAGCAGTTTAACTCAGGGAGTACAATACGAGCAGTACTTC
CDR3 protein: CASSLTQGVQYEQYF

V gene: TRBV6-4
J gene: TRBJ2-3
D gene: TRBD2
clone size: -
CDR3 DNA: TGTGCCAGCAGCTATACTAGCGGGAGACGGCCAGATACGCAGTATTTT
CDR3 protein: CASSYTSGRRPDTQYF

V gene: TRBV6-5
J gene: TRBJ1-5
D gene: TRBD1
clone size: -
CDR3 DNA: TGTGCCAGCAGGCGGACAGGGGGCAATCAGCCCCAGCATTTT
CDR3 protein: CASRRTGGNQPQHF

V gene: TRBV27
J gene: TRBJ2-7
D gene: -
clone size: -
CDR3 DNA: TGTGCCAGCAGTTCCCAAGGACCTTTAAGGGAGCAGTACTTC
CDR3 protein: CASSSQGPLREQYF

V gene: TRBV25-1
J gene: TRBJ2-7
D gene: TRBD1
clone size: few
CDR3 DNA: TGTGCCAGCAGTGAATATAGGGGGCAGGGGGCTTCTTACGAGCAGTACTTC
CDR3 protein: CASSEYRGQGASYEQYF

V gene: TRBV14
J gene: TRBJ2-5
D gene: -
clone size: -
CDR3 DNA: TGTGCCAGCAGCCGAAGATTGAGATTCCGGGACTCAGAGCGGCTCAAACGAGAGACCCAGTACTTC
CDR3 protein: CASSRRLRFRDSERLKRETQYF

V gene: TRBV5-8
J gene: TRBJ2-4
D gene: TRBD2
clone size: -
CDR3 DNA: TGTGCCAGCCAACAAAAGCCGGGACTAGCGGGAGGGCTTCAGTACTTC
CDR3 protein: CASQQKPGLAGGLQYF

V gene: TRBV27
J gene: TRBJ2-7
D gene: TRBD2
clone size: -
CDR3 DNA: TGTGCCACCTCCCTGACTAGCGGTGTAGGCGAGCAGTACTTC
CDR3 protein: CATSLTSGVGEQYF

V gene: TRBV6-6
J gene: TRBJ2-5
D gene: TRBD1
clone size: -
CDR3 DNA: TGTGCCAGCAGGACAGGGGGCGGAGAGACCCAGTACTTC
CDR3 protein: CASRTGGGETQYF

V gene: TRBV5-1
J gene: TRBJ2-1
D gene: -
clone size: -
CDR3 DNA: TGCGCCAGCAGCTTCCCGGAGGGGGGCAACAATGAGCAGTTCTTC
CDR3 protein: CASSFPEGGNNEQFF

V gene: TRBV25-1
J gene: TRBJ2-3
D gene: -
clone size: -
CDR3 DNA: TGTGCCAGCTCCCGGGCCGTAGATACGCAGTATTTT
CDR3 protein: CASSRAVDTQYF

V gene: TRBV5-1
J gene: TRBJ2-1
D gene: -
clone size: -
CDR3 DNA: TGCGCCAGCAGCTTGGTGGTAGACAATGAGCAGTTCTTC
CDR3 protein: CASSLVVDNEQFF

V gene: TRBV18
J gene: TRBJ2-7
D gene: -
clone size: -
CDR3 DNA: TGTGCCAGCTCACCAGTAGCAGGGGCGCATAACGAGCAGTACTTC
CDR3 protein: CASSPVAGAHNEQYF

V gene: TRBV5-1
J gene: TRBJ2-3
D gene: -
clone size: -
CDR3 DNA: TGCGCCAGCAGCTTGGTCGGACCGAGGACGCAGTATTTT
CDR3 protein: CASSLVGPRTQYF

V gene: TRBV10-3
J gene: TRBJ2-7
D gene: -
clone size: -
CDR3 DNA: TGTGCCATCAGTGAGTCAGGGGACCAAGCCTACGAGCAGTACTTC
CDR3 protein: CAISESGDQAYEQYF

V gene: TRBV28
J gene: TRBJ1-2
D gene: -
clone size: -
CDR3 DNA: TGTGCCAGCAGTAGAACAGCAACAACAATATACTATGGCTACACCTTC
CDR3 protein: CASSRTATTIYYGYTF

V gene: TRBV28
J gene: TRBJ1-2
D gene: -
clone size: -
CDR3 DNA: TGTGCCAGCAGTTCAGAGACTGTATATGGCTACACCTTC
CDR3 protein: CASSSETVYGYTF

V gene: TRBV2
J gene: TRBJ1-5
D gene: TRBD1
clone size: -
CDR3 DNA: TGTGCCAGCAGGGGCCTGGGACAGCGAACCAATCAGCCCCAGCATTTT
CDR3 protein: CASRGLGQRTNQPQHF

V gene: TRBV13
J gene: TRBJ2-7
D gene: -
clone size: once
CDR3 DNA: TGTGCCAGCAGCTCCCCCGGCGGCGGGCGTAGCGAGCAGTACTTC
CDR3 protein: CASSSPGGGRSEQYF

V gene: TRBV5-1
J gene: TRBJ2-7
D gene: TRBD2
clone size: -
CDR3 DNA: TGCGCCAGCAGCTTGGGCCTTACAGGGGTATGGGCTAGCGGGAGTGACGAGCAGTACTTC
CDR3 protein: CASSLGLTGVWASGSDEQYF

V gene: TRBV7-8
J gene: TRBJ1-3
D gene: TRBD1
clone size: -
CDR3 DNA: TGTGCCAGCAGCTCGGACAGGCTAGGAAACACCATATATTTT
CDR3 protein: CASSSDRLGNTIYF

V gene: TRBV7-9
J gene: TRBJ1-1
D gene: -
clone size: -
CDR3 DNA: TGTGCCAGCAGCCCGTCAGAGGGCCAAACTGAAGCTTTCTTT
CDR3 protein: CASSPSEGQTEAFF

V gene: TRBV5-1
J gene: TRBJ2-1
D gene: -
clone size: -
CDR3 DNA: TGCGCCAGCAGCTTGGCGTCATCGGCCTACAATGAGCAGTTCTTC
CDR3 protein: CASSLASSAYNEQFF

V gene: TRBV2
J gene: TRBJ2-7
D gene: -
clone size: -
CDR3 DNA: TGTGCCAGCATTAAATTGCGGAGCGACGAGCAGTACTTC
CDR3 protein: CASIKLRSDEQYF

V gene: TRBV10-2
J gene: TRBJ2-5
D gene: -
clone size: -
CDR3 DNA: TGCGCCAGCAGTGAGATCCCCGGGGGGACCCAGTACTTC
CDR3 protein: CASSEIPGGTQYF

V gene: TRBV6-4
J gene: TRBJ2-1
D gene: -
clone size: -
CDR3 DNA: TGTGCCAACTTGCGCGAGCTAGTTTTCTGGCATGAGCAGTTCTTC
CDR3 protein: CANLRELVFWHEQFF

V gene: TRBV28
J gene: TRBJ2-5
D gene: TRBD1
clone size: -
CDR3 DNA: TGTGCCAGCAGGAAACAAGGACAGGGGGAGACCCAGTACTTC
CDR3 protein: CASRKQGQGETQYF

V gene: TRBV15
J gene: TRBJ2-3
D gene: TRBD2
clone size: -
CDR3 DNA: TGTGCCACCAGAGCCCGGGGGGGGGCTCCAGATACGCAGTATTTT
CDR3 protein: CATRARGGAPDTQYF

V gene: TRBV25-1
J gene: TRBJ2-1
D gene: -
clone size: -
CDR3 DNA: TGTGCCACTGGGACATTTCTGACATACAATGAGCAGTTCTTC
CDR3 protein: CATGTFLTYNEQFF

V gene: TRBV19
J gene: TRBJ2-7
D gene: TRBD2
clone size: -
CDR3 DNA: TGTGCCAGTAGTGTGGGACTAGCGGCTCCCTACGAGCAGTACTTC
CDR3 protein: CASSVGLAAPYEQYF

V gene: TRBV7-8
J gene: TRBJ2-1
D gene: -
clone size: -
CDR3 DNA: TGTGCCAGCAGCTTAGCGGTTGGACAGCCGTCTGGAAATGAGCAGTTCTTC
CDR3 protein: CASSLAVGQPSGNEQFF

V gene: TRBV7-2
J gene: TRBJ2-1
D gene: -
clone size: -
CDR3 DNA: TGTGCCAGCAGTTACCCGGGACCAACGACCTTTTGGAATGAGCAGTTCTTC
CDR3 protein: CASSYPGPTTFWNEQFF

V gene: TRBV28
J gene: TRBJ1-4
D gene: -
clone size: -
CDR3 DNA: TGTGCCAGCAGGCCGACGAATGAAAAACTGTTTTTT
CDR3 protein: CASRPTNEKLFF

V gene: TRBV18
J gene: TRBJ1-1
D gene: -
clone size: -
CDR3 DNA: TGTGCCAGCTCACCAGGGCAGGAATACACTGAAGCTTTCTTT
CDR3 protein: CASSPGQEYTEAFF

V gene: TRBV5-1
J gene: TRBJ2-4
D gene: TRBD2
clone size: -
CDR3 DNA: TGCGCCAGCAGTGACGGCGGGAGTTTCAAAAACATTCAGTACTTC
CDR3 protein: CASSDGGSFKNIQYF

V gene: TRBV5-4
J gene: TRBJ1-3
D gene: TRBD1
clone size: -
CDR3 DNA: TGTGCCAGCAGCCCAGGGGGGGACTCTGGAAACACCATATATTTT
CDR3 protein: CASSPGGDSGNTIYF

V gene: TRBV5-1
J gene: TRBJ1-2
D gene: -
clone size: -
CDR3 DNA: TGCGCCAGCAGCCCCGCGGACAGCCCTGGAGGCTACACCTTC
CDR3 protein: CASSPADSPGGYTF

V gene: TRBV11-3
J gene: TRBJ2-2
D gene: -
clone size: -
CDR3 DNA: TGTGCCAGCAGCTTAGCCCGAAGCGGGGAGCTGTTTTTT
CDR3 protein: CASSLARSGELFF

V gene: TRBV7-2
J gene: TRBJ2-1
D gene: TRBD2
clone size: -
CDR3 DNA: TGTGCCAGCAGCTTGATACTAGCGAACGAACAGTTCTTC
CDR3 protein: CASSLILANEQFF

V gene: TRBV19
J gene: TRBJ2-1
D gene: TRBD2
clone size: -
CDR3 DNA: TGTGCCAGTTCTTTAGCGGGAGGGCCAAAGGAGCAGTTCTTC
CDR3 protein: CASSLAGGPKEQFF

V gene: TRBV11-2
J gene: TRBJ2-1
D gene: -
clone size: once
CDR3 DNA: TGTGCCAGCAGCTTAACCAGGAATGAGCAGTTCTTC
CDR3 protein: CASSLTRNEQFF

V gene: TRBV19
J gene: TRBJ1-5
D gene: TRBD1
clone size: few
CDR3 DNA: TGTGCCAGTAGTATACCTGGGACAGGGAATCAGCCCCAGCATTTT
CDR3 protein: CASSIPGTGNQPQHF

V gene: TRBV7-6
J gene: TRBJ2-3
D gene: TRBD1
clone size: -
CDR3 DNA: TGTGCCAGCAGTACAGGGGAGACCACAGATACGCAGTATTTT
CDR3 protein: CASSTGETTDTQYF

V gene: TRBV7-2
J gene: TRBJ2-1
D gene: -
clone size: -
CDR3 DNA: TGTGCCAGCAGCTTATGGACTAACGAAAACAATGAGCAGTTCTTC
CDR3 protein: CASSLWTNENNEQFF

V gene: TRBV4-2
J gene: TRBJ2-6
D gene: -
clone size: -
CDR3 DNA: TGTGCCAGCAGCCAAGATCTCCAGGTCTCTGGGGCCAACGTCCTGACTTTC
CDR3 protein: CASSQDLQVSGANVLTF

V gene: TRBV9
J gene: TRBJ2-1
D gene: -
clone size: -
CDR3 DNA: TGTGCCAGCAGCGTAAGGTCTGAGGATGAGCAGTTCTTC
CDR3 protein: CASSVRSEDEQFF